This paragraph reports one T cell receptor (beta chain). Its antigen is unknown. No quality values exist for individual bases; no much larger clone is one base distant. The sample originates from a study of blood T cell repertoires in COVID-19 (dated by TCRdb to the early 2020s). With regard to the full study: Collaborator samples came from the United States, Italy and Spain and covered acute and convalescent phases of COVID-19. The material from the prospective study consisted of cDNA or gDNA derived from T cells, B-cell-depleted T cells, or PBMCs. Deeply sampled blood TCRbeta repertoires from subjects exposed to, actively infected with, or recovered from COVID-19 were included in the dataset. A freely available public database, intended as a resource for researchers studying the immune response to SARS-CoV-2, is where the repertoires were released. The samples were drawn from two sources: the first 160 participants of the ongoing ImmuneRACE study, and 1,000 to 1,500 subjects contributed by 6 global collaborators. The sample metadata nearly always contained a de-identified subject ID, COVID-19 status, age in years and sex. Where HLA class I and class II types were available, the types were taken from metadata supplied by the sample provider, not from assay-based typing. Paper-wide results and their limitations: How much clinical and demographic metadata was included differed by source and by participant, and the metadata was provided uncurated.

TCRbeta CDR3 regions were amplified from genomic DNA using the immunoSEQ Assay, a bias-controlled multiplex PCR. The source study handled its data this way. The number of nucleated cells in each sample was estimated from the amplification of reference gene primers within the assay. To quantify the absolute abundance of each unique TCRbeta CDR3 rearrangement, sequence reads were collapsed and filtered. For each sample, productive Simpson clonality was calculated by taking the square root of Simpson's diversity index across productive rearrangements. TCRdb retrieved this table from immuneACCESS and kept in-frame rearrangements only. Not all clones are present; in checked studies, unresolved V genes account for under half, and no reason is known for the remainder. V and J calls and clone size are as listed in that table; D and trimming were resolved from the DNA. The sample table lists under 300,000 clones, 70% to 90% of them with a count of one. Roughly 4% of the sample goes to the ten largest clones.

Each collaborating institution followed its own protocols to collect whole blood in K2EDTA tubes. For TCRbeta analysis, collaborator samples were shipped as frozen whole blood, as isolated PBMCs, or as DNA extracted from either sample type. The CDR3 runs 15 amino acids, cysteine and phenylalanine included. Only the CDR3 portion is preserved as DNA: 45 bases, with reading frame beginning at the first base. CDR1 is given as LNHNV and CDR2 as YYDKDF, both from the germline V gene (reference sequence). Ends trimmed: V by 0 bases, J by 3 bases; bases unmatched to a gene: 3. The sample comprised peripheral blood. The TCR originated in a man between 18 and 35 years old with active or convalescent COVID-19. The sequence links TRBV15 to TRBJ1-2, with TRBD1 matching 8 junction bases. The DNA sequence is TGTGCCACCAGCAGAGATCCGACAGGGGACTATGGCTACACCTTC. Translated, this is CATSRDPTGDYGYTF.